This T cell receptor (beta chain) was captured by sequencing in a study of blood T cell repertoires in COVID-19. At the level of the study: Sites across the United States, Italy and Spain contributed samples from acute and convalescent COVID-19.

Original data processing: Amplification from reference gene primers served as the basis for estimated nucleated cell counts. This table comes from immunoSEQ multiplex PCR, and its TCRdb copy is limited to in-frame clones, with some not included. That table supplies the V and J calls and clone size; D and trimming were determined from the DNA. Found here are 56,000 or so clones, about 85% of them singletons; the top ten hold 9.5% to 13%. This clonotype was obtained from a human donor in a cohort sampled during active COVID-19. Material for sequencing was peripheral blood.

Here the CDR3 reads CATRGHGGPNEQFF. CDR3 coding DNA: TGTGCCACCAGAGGACACGGCGGCCCCAATGAGCAGTTCTTC. V gene TRBV15 combines with J gene TRBJ2-1, with a weak D call TRBD1 (5 bases). Germline values: CDR1 LNHNV, CDR2 YYDKDF (reference sequence). The CDR3 length is 14 residues. Trimming shortened V by 6 bases and J by 6 bases, and 15 bases separated the two germline ends. The full variable domain, completed using reference TRBV15 and TRBJ2-1, is DAMVIQNPRYQVTQFGKPVTLSCSQTLNHNVMYWYQQKSSQAPKLLFHYYDKDFNNEADTPDNFQSRRPNTSFCFLDIRSPGLGDTAMYLCATRGHGGPNEQFFGPGTRLTVL.